A single sample gave rise to the 32 T cell receptor beta chains below, sequenced in a study of T cells in Graves' hyperthyroidism and ophthalmopathy. The source material, RNA transcripts, was used to amplify TCR beta CDR3 regions. A set of HTBI primers served as the primers for a first-round RT-PCR of the TCR CDR3. In TCRdb, the multiplex PCR reads were re-called with MiXCR into one record per CDR3 protein. The table includes hundreds of thousands of distinct CDR3 sequences, about 17% detected once. The specimen was blood. Receptors originate from a man between 40 and 49 years old with Graves' hyperthyroidism.

In this sample, this clonotype turned up a few times. This chain connects TRBV5-6 to TRBJ2-4; D not resolved. There are 14 residues in the CDR3. V was clipped by 0 bases and J by 3 bases, with 7 bases between them. Germline V CDR1 and CDR2: SGHDT, YYEEEE. For the CDR3, the DNA is TGTGCCAGCAGCTTGGTGGCAGACAAAAACATTCAGTACTTC. Its translation is CASSLVADKNIQYF.

This clonotype was counted many times. This chain uses TRBV30 with TRBJ1-4; D is ambiguous. V lost 7 bases to trimming and J lost 8 bases, with 14 bases between them. The CDR3 covers 12 residues. Germline V gene lookup returns CDR1 GTSNPN and CDR2 SVGIG (reference sequence). In DNA, the CDR3 is TGTGCCTTTACCAGCCTTCGGGAAAAACTGTTTTTT. Protein: CAFTSLREKLFF.

This clonotype was detected ten times or more. V gene TRBV7-8 combines with J gene TRBJ1-1, with 7 positions matching TRBD1. V gave up 11 bases and J gave up 7 bases; unmatched junction bases: 10. The germline V gene encodes CDR1 SGHVS and CDR2 FQNEAQ. The CDR3 runs to 12 residues. CDR3 residues: CAQKEGAIEAFF. The CDR3 nucleotides are TGTGCCCAAAAGGAGGGGGCGATTGAAGCTTTCTTT.

Worth noting for this clonotype: This sequence may be a read error, since a much larger clone differs from it by one base. The V call is TRBV11-1, the J call TRBJ2-5; D may be TRBD1 (5 bases). The V gene lost 8 bases and the J gene lost 2 bases, with 18 bases spanning the gap. CDR1 and CDR2 (germline): SGHAT, FQDESV (reference sequence). The CDR3 has 15 residues. CDR3 residues: CASGDLGAGQETQYF. As DNA, the CDR3 is TGTGCCAGCGGCGATCTAGGGGCAGGGCAAGAGACCCAGTACTTC.

Ten or more counts support this clonotype. J is TRBJ1-5 and V is TRBV11-2; D perhaps matches TRBD1 (5 bases). V gave up 5 bases and J gave up 1 base, with 9 bases separating them. Germline loops: CDR1 SGHAT, CDR2 FQNNGV. This CDR3 is 14 amino acids long. The CDR3 DNA reads as TGTGCCAGCAGCGGGGAGGGGAGCAATCAGCCCCAGCATTTT. Protein product: CASSGEGSNQPQHF.

In its sample, this clonotype was seen many times. The J gene is TRBJ2-4, the V gene TRBV15; 7 bases match TRBD1. Trimming cost V 0 bases and J 0 bases; bases outside gene matches: 5. The CDR3 contains 17 residues. The germline CDR1 and CDR2 sequences are LNHNV and YYDKDF (reference sequence). The CDR3 spells CATSREEGASAKNIQYF. The CDR3 DNA reads as TGTGCCACCAGCAGAGAAGAGGGGGCTTCAGCCAAAAACATTCAGTACTTC.

This clonotype was recorded only once. The genes are TRBV20-1 and TRBJ2-1; 9 bases line up with TRBD2. Trimming cost V 0 bases and J 0 bases; bases outside gene matches: 6. The CDR3 is 17 amino acids. CDR1 is DFQATT, CDR2 SNEGSKA, per germline (reference sequence). In DNA, the CDR3 is TGCAGTGCTAGAGATCCAATAGCGGGGGCCTCCTACAATGAGCAGTTCTTC. This encodes CSARDPIAGASYNEQFF.

This clonotype was counted at least ten times. J is TRBJ1-2 and V is TRBV18; a weak D match, TRBD1 (6 bases). Germline CDR1 KGHSH, CDR2 LQKENI. The CDR3 is made up of 14 amino acids. The ends were cut back, 3 bases at V and 2 bases at J, with 10 bases in the middle. The CDR3 loop reads CASSPRQGNYGYTF. The DNA of the CDR3 is TGTGCCAGCTCACCGCGGCAGGGGAACTATGGCTACACCTTC.

This chain joins TRBV3-1 and TRBJ1-5; perhaps TRBD1 as D (6 bases). The V end lost 0 bases, the J end lost 1 base, and 10 bases lay between the germline ends. CDR3 size: 16 residues. CDR1 and CDR2 (germline): LGHDT, YNNKEL (reference sequence). CDR3 nucleotide sequence: TGTGCCAGCAGCCAAGAGGGGGGGGCGAGCAATCAGCCCCAGCATTTT. Encoded protein: CASSQEGGASNQPQHF. The whole variable domain, filled in from reference TRBV3-1 and TRBJ1-5, reads DTAVSQTPKYLVTQMGNDKSIKCEQNLGHDTMYWYKQDSKKFLKIMFSYNNKELIINETVPNRFSPKSPDKAHLNLHINSLELGDSAVYFCASSQEGGASNQPQHFGDGTRLSIL.

This clonotype came up many times. The J gene is TRBJ2-3, the V gene TRBV6-1, with TRBD1 as a possible D gene (5 bases). CDR1 and CDR2 from the germline V gene are MNHNS and SASEGT. The CDR3 is 14 residues long. Trimming cost V 8 bases and J 2 bases, with 14 bases left between them. DNA for the CDR3: TGTGCCAGCGGTCGGGCAGGGCCCACAGATACGCAGTATTTT. It encodes CASGRAGPTDTQYF.

Of note for this clonotype: Just one base apart from a much larger clone, this may be a read error. The chain links TRBV27 to TRBJ2-3; a weak D match, TRBD1 (8 bases). The ends were cut back, 5 bases at V and 3 bases at J, with 21 bases in the middle. CDR3 size: 17 residues. Germline CDR1 reads MNHEY; CDR2 reads SMNVEV (reference sequence). The CDR3 sequence is CASSDPRTGRVTDTQYF. CDR3 nucleotide sequence: TGTGCCAGCAGTGATCCGAGGACAGGGAGGGTTACAGATACGCAGTATTTT.

This clonotype was observed many times. The V gene is TRBV9, the J gene TRBJ2-7; D might be TRBD1 (6 bases). The CDR3 loop spans 15 amino acids. CDR1 is SGDLS, CDR2 YYNGEE, per germline. Trimming took 0 bases from V and 0 from J, leaving 10 bases between them. The CDR3 sequence is CASSVGGDNSYEQYF. CDR3 coding DNA: TGTGCCAGCAGCGTAGGAGGGGACAACTCCTACGAGCAGTACTTC.

This clonotype was found a few times. DNA for the CDR3: TGCGCCAGCAGCCAAGACCCTTATGGTTCAGTGGGGGGGGTCGATGAGCAGTTCTTC. It codes for CASSQDPYGSVGGVDEQFF. The rearrangement joins TRBV4-3 to TRBJ2-1; the match to TRBD2 covers 7 bases. Germline V gives CDR1 LGHNA, CDR2 YSLEER. V shed 0 bases, J shed 8 bases, and the junction held 19 bases outside the gene matches. The CDR3 sequence is 19 residues long.

This clonotype was counted ten times or more. The V and J genes are TRBV9 and TRBJ1-1; no clear D gene. The CDR3 is 13 amino acids. The V end lost 0 bases, the J end lost 5 bases, and 8 bases lay between the germline ends. Germline-derived CDR1 and CDR2 are SGDLS and YYNGEE. CDR3 sequence: CASSVVADTEAFF. The CDR3 coding sequence is TGTGCCAGCAGCGTAGTGGCGGATACTGAAGCTTTCTTT.

This clonotype came up many times. The V gene is TRBV28, the J gene TRBJ2-5, with TRBD2 as a possible D gene (5 bases). CDR3 length: 13 amino acids. Trimming stripped 6 bases from V and 5 bases from J, with 13 bases between. Germline assignment: CDR1 MDHEN and CDR2 SYDVKM. CDR3 bases: TGTGCCAGCAGCACACCCCGCGGGGAGACCCAGTACTTC. Translating it yields CASSTPRGETQYF. Full variable domain (missing parts from reference TRBV28 and TRBJ2-5): DVKVTQSSRYLVKRTGEKVFLECVQDMDHENMFWYRQDPGLGLRLIYFSYDVKMKEKGDIPEGYSVSREKKERFSLILESASTNQTSMYLCASSTPRGETQYFGPGTRLLVL.

Ten or more counts support this clonotype. The J gene is TRBJ2-3, the V gene TRBV11-1; 10 nucleotides align to TRBD2. Germline V gene data show CDR1 as SGHAT and CDR2 as FQDESV (reference sequence). CDR3 length: 14 residues. With 5 bases clipped from V and 5 bases from J, the junction kept 4 bases outside the gene matches. Here the CDR3 DNA reads TGTGCCAGCAGCCCAGCGGGGGGGCAAGATACGCAGTATTTT. Its protein product is CASSPAGGQDTQYF.

CDR3 sequence: CASSPPGNLGYTF. CDR3 DNA: TGTGCCAGCAGTCCCCCTGGGAATCTCGGCTACACCTTC. V is TRBV28 and J is TRBJ1-2; D ambiguous. The germline V gene encodes CDR1 MDHEN and CDR2 SYDVKM. Trimming removed 5 bases at V and 8 bases at J, with 15 bases between. This CDR3 contains 13 residues.

This clonotype has at least ten counts. This chain joins TRBV18 and TRBJ1-3; D is unclear. The V gene's germline CDR1 is KGHSH and CDR2 LQKENI. The V end lost 5 bases, the J end lost 1 base, and 15 bases lay between the germline ends. This CDR3 region has 16 residues. CDR3: CASSSGGGSSGNTIYF. Written as DNA, the CDR3 is TGTGCCAGCTCATCTGGAGGAGGGTCATCTGGAAACACCATATATTTT.

Ten or more counts support this clonotype. The V and J genes are TRBV2 and TRBJ2-3; D is unresolved. This CDR3 spans 11 amino acids. From germline, CDR1 is SNHLY and CDR2 FYNNEI. V was clipped by 8 bases and J by 2 bases, with 5 bases between them. DNA of the CDR3: TGTGCCAGCCTCTTCACAGATACGCAGTATTTT. This gives the protein CASLFTDTQYF.

This clonotype has more than one count but fewer than ten. The chain employs TRBV15 and TRBJ1-4; 7 nucleotides align to TRBD1. V lost 3 bases to trimming and J lost 0 bases; unmatched junction nucleotides: 7. Germline V lookup: CDR1 LNHNV, CDR2 YYDKDF (reference sequence). The CDR3 is 17 residues long. The CDR3 DNA sequence: TGTGCCACCAGCAGCCCCCTAGGGACAGCAACTAATGAAAAACTGTTTTTT. Its translation is CATSSPLGTATNEKLFF.

The chain is built from TRBV7-3 and TRBJ1-1; 7 bases are shared with TRBD1. V shed 6 bases, J shed 2 bases, and the junction held 3 bases outside the gene matches. This CDR3 has 13 residues. Germline CDR1 SGHTA, CDR2 FQGTGA. CDR3 nucleotide sequence: TGTGCCAGCAGATACAGGGGAAACACTGAAGCTTTCTTT. As protein: CASRYRGNTEAFF.

In its sample, this clonotype was seen many times. The rearrangement links TRBV28 to TRBJ2-2, with D perhaps TRBD1 (6 bases). Trimming took off 2 bases at V and 1 base at J, with 14 bases between the two ends. The CDR3 loop spans 17 amino acids. Germline V gene sequence: CDR1 MDHEN, CDR2 SYDVKM. In nucleotides, the CDR3 is TGTGCCAGCAGTTTAGCCAACAGGGCAAGGAACACCGGGGAGCTGTTTTTT. It codes for CASSLANRARNTGELFF.

This clonotype was counted only a few times. The genes are TRBV19 and TRBJ2-3, with D possibly called TRBD1 or TRBD2 (5 bases each). The CDR3 is made up of 14 amino acids. Germline V gives CDR1 LNHDA, CDR2 SQIVND (reference sequence). With 7 bases removed from V and 0 bases from J, the gap between germline ends came to 11 bases. The CDR3 sequence is CASTSGASTDTQYF. CDR3 in DNA: TGTGCCAGTACCTCCGGGGCGAGCACAGATACGCAGTATTTT. Together with reference TRBV19 and TRBJ2-3, the CDR3 gives the full variable domain: DGGITQSPKYLFRKEGQNVTLSCEQNLNHDAMYWYRQDPGQGLRLIYYSQIVNDFQKGDIAEGYSVSREKKESFPLTVTSAQKNPTAFYLCASTSGASTDTQYFGPGTRLTVL.

Many counts were recorded for this clonotype. The chain uses TRBV7-2 and TRBJ1-2, with TRBD1 identical over 11 bases. CDR3 size: 18 residues. V trimming: 4 bases; J trimming: 2 bases; junction bases outside the gene matches: 12. CDR1 is SGHTA and CDR2 is FQGNSA in the germline V gene. The CDR3 nucleotides are TGTGCCAGCAGCTCCTATTGGGGACAGGGGGTGACGAACTATGGCTACACCTTC. Protein product: CASSSYWGQGVTNYGYTF.

The chain combines TRBV10-2 with TRBJ1-2, with D maybe TRBD1 (5 bases). The CDR3 loop spans 15 amino acids. CDR1 and CDR2 from the germline V gene are WSHSY and SAAADI. Trimming pared 3 bases from V and 3 bases from J, leaving 14 bases between. CDR3 coding DNA: TGCGCCAGCAGTGACCCGGGCAGGGAGGACTATGGCTACACCTTC. Its protein is CASSDPGREDYGYTF.

The genes are TRBV19 and TRBJ2-7, with D uncertain. Germline V CDR1 and CDR2: LNHDA, SQIVND (reference sequence). Deletions cut 6 bases from V and 6 bases from J, with 24 bases between. The CDR3 loop spans 16 amino acids. The CDR3 sequence: CASRGWAGRTPSEQYF. The CDR3 DNA is TGTGCCAGTAGGGGTTGGGCAGGACGGACCCCTTCCGAGCAGTACTTC.

CDR3 sequence (DNA): TGTGCCAGCAGCTTAAGTCTAGCGGCTTCCTACAATGAGCAGTTCTTC. Its protein is CASSLSLAASYNEQFF. This chain joins TRBV7-3 and TRBJ2-1; 7 nucleotides line up with TRBD2. V lost 1 base and J lost 1; bases outside the gene matches: 4. Germline V CDR1 and CDR2: SGHTA, FQGTGA. CDR3 size: 16 residues.

This clonotype was recorded many times. This chain uses TRBV5-1 with TRBJ2-1; D gene uncertain. The germline V gene has CDR1 SGHRS and CDR2 YFSETQ. The CDR3 sequence is 16 residues long. The V end lost 0 bases, the J end lost 3 bases, and 13 bases lay between the germline ends. The CDR3 protein is CASSLATGVGYNEQFF. The CDR3 region has the DNA TGCGCCAGCAGCTTGGCGACTGGGGTGGGCTACAATGAGCAGTTCTTC.

This clonotype came up many times. The J gene is TRBJ1-1, the V gene TRBV28; perhaps TRBD1 as D (5 bases). Between the trimmed V and J ends, which lost 8 bases and 3 bases, there was a span of 13 bases. This CDR3 is 13 amino acids long. Germline V gene data show CDR1 as MDHEN and CDR2 as SYDVKM. The CDR3 is CASRGGVDTEAFF. The CDR3 DNA sequence: TGTGCCAGCCGGGGGGGGGTAGACACTGAAGCTTTCTTT.

The sample holds a few counts of this clonotype. V and J are TRBV7-2 and TRBJ1-3; D gene unclear. With 9 bases removed from V and 0 bases from J, the gap between germline ends came to 12 bases. Per germline, CDR1 SGHTA and CDR2 FQGNSA. The CDR3 loop spans 14 amino acids. CDR3 loop: CASQRSFSGNTIYF. DNA of the CDR3: TGTGCCAGTCAGAGGAGTTTCTCTGGAAACACCATATATTTT.

This clonotype was seen at least ten times. This chain links TRBV18 with TRBJ2-7; a weak D match, TRBD2 (5 bases). Trimming pared 8 bases from V and 1 base from J, leaving 9 bases between. Germline CDR1 KGHSH, CDR2 LQKENI. The CDR3 has 12 amino acids. CDR3 nucleotide sequence: TGTGCCAGCGGCGGGCGTTCCTACGAGCAGTACTTC. Protein product: CASGGRSYEQYF.

This chain joins TRBV7-2 and TRBJ1-1; 10 bases agree with TRBD1. Germline CDR1 SGHTA, CDR2 FQGNSA. With V trimmed by 4 bases and J by 5 bases, 10 bases remained unmatched. This CDR3 is built from 16 residues. The DNA for the CDR3 is TGTGCCAGCAGCTCTAACGTGGGACAGGGGAGTACTGAAGCTTTCTTT. Amino acid sequence: CASSSNVGQGSTEAFF.